What follows describes a single T cell receptor (beta chain). Its target is not known. The authors prepared UMI-labeled TRB cDNA libraries by 5' RACE. TCRdb re-called the 5' RACE reads; one entry per CDR3 protein, DNA not given. Seen in this sample are some 4,000 distinct CDR3 sequences; the ten most common clones hold around 2%. The record originates from a study of CXCR3-negative and CXCR3-positive naive CD8 T cells. The CDR3 is made up of 11 amino acids. Germline values: CDR1 MNHEY, CDR2 SMNVEV (reference sequence). General study points: Comparably high diversity marked both naive subsets, whereas memory CD8+ cells had much lower diversity. Naive CXCR3-positive and CXCR3-negative cells shared TRBV-TRBJ usage; memory cells diverged. Once cells were cryopreserved, CXCR3 expression went down partly, and most assays used fresh PBMCs. More hydrophobic TRB CDR3s occurred in CXCR3-positive than in CXCR3-negative naive cells.

The chain joins TRBV27 to TRBJ1-1; TCRdb's D call, TRBD1, is unchecked because there is no DNA. The sequencing sample was made of naive CXCR3- CD8+ T cells from blood. Sample subset: CD45RO-CCR7+CD27+CD95- naive CD8+ T cells lacking CXCR3 (TNR3-). The receptor was derived from a human donor in good health. Some clones in this sample may be carry-over from other donors' samples. The CDR3 region is CASSGPGEAFF.